Listed below are T cell receptor beta chains from one sample, sequenced in a study of beta chain features in type 1 diabetes. Produced via immunoSEQ multiplex PCR; TCRdb's table is partial and in-frame only. Of 100,000 to 150,000 clones in the sample, around 15% were seen once. Sequenced: central memory CD4+ T cells from blood. These receptors were obtained from a man aged 18 to 29 with type 1 diabetes. Each CDR3 is given with its conserved first and last residue. Fields, in order: clone size, V gene, J gene, D gene, CDR3 protein, CDR3 DNA. D genes are given only for firm matches. Size is stated for part of the rows, as once, few or many counts, or as a class when the clone is expanded.

clone size: NA
V gene: TRBV30
J gene: TRBJ2-7
D gene: TRBD1
CDR3 protein: CAWSKGRQGIEQYF
CDR3 DNA: TGTGCCTGGAGCAAGGGCAGACAGGGGATCGAGCAGTACTTC

clone size: NA
V gene: TRBV5-6
J gene: TRBJ1-5
D gene: NA
CDR3 protein: CASSLEGLNQPQHF
CDR3 DNA: TGTGCCAGCAGCTTGGAGGGGCTCAATCAGCCCCAGCATTTT

clone size: many
V gene: TRBV6-5
J gene: TRBJ2-6
D gene: NA
CDR3 protein: CASSLSGGGANVLTF
CDR3 DNA: TGTGCCAGCAGTTTATCAGGTGGTGGGGCCAACGTCCTGACTTTC

clone size: NA
V gene: TRBV9
J gene: TRBJ2-2
D gene: NA
CDR3 protein: CASSGTWSWSGELFF
CDR3 DNA: TGTGCCAGCAGCGGTACCTGGTCTTGGTCCGGGGAGCTGTTTTTT

clone size: NA
V gene: TRBV7-2
J gene: TRBJ1-4
D gene: NA
CDR3 protein: CASSLDRADSNEKLFF
CDR3 DNA: TGTGCCAGCAGCTTAGATAGGGCAGACTCTAATGAAAAACTGTTTTTT

clone size: few
V gene: TRBV7-8
J gene: TRBJ2-3
D gene: TRBD1
CDR3 protein: CASSPGGDTQYF
CDR3 DNA: TGTGCCAGCAGCCCAGGGGGAGATACGCAGTATTTT

clone size: few
V gene: TRBV4-3
J gene: TRBJ2-3
D gene: NA
CDR3 protein: CASSPFPANDRVHDTQYF
CDR3 DNA: TGCGCCAGCAGCCCCTTCCCGGCTAACGACCGCGTCCATGATACGCAGTATTTT

clone size: NA
V gene: TRBV27
J gene: TRBJ1-2
D gene: TRBD1
CDR3 protein: CASRLDWDRGSGYTF
CDR3 DNA: TGTGCCAGCAGGCTAGATTGGGACAGGGGATCTGGCTACACCTTC

clone size: few
V gene: TRBV19
J gene: TRBJ2-7
D gene: NA
CDR3 protein: CASSQRTGTSYEQYF
CDR3 DNA: TGTGCCAGTAGTCAGCGGACAGGGACTAGCTACGAGCAGTACTTC

clone size: few
V gene: TRBV4-2
J gene: TRBJ2-1
D gene: NA
CDR3 protein: CASSQAGGNEQFF
CDR3 DNA: TGTGCCAGCAGCCAAGCAGGCGGCAATGAGCAGTTCTTC

clone size: NA
V gene: TRBV10-1
J gene: TRBJ2-1
D gene: TRBD1
CDR3 protein: CASSSLGDRGYNEQFF
CDR3 DNA: TGCGCCAGCAGTTCACTGGGGGACAGGGGCTACAATGAGCAGTTCTTC

clone size: few
V gene: TRBV30
J gene: TRBJ2-5
D gene: NA
CDR3 protein: CAWSVGQETQYF
CDR3 DNA: TGTGCCTGGAGTGTAGGGCAAGAGACCCAGTACTTC

clone size: few
V gene: TRBV7-9
J gene: TRBJ1-3
D gene: TRBD1
CDR3 protein: CASSTGTGTGNTIYF
CDR3 DNA: TGTGCCAGCAGCACCGGGACAGGGACTGGAAACACCATATATTTT

clone size: few
V gene: TRBV7-2
J gene: TRBJ2-3
D gene: TRBD2
CDR3 protein: CASSPLIAGGPSTDTQYF
CDR3 DNA: TGTGCCAGCAGCCCTCTCATAGCGGGGGGCCCTAGCACAGATACGCAGTATTTT

clone size: NA
V gene: TRBV28
J gene: TRBJ1-6
D gene: NA
CDR3 protein: CASSQGTGGTNSPLHF
CDR3 DNA: TGTGCCAGCAGTCAAGGAACGGGGGGTACTAATTCACCCCTCCACTTT

clone size: NA
V gene: TRBV9
J gene: TRBJ2-1
D gene: NA
CDR3 protein: CASSVRPSYNEQFF
CDR3 DNA: TGTGCCAGCAGCGTAAGGCCTTCCTACAATGAGCAGTTCTTC

clone size: NA
V gene: TRBV5-4
J gene: TRBJ2-1
D gene: NA
CDR3 protein: CASSPWRDNEQFF
CDR3 DNA: TGTGCCAGCAGCCCCTGGCGGGACAATGAGCAGTTCTTC

clone size: NA
V gene: TRBV5-1
J gene: TRBJ2-1
D gene: NA
CDR3 protein: CASSFEQVTYNEQFF
CDR3 DNA: TGCGCCAGCAGCTTTGAACAGGTTACCTACAATGAGCAGTTCTTC

clone size: NA
V gene: TRBV27
J gene: TRBJ2-4
D gene: NA
CDR3 protein: CASSWGAGSKNIQYF
CDR3 DNA: TGTGCCAGCAGTTGGGGTGCAGGTAGTAAAAACATTCAGTACTTC

clone size: many
V gene: TRBV28
J gene: TRBJ1-2
D gene: TRBD1
CDR3 protein: CASSSPGQGASGYTF
CDR3 DNA: TGTGCCAGCAGTTCTCCGGGACAGGGGGCTTCTGGCTACACCTTC

clone size: few
V gene: TRBV5-1
J gene: TRBJ1-1
D gene: TRBD1
CDR3 protein: CASSSTGRNTEAFF
CDR3 DNA: TGCGCCAGCAGCTCGACAGGGAGGAACACTGAAGCTTTCTTT

clone size: few
V gene: TRBV9
J gene: TRBJ1-2
D gene: NA
CDR3 protein: CASSLEGPSGYTF
CDR3 DNA: TGTGCCAGCAGTCTAGAAGGGCCGTCTGGCTACACCTTC

clone size: few
V gene: TRBV28
J gene: TRBJ2-6
D gene: NA
CDR3 protein: CASSPQLGGANVLTF
CDR3 DNA: TGTGCCAGCAGTCCCCAGCTGGGGGGGGCCAACGTCCTGACTTTC

clone size: many
V gene: TRBV2
J gene: TRBJ2-2
D gene: NA
CDR3 protein: CASSENSSGELFF
CDR3 DNA: TGTGCCAGCAGTGAAAACTCTTCCGGGGAGCTGTTTTTT

clone size: few
V gene: TRBV5-4
J gene: TRBJ2-7
D gene: NA
CDR3 protein: CASSFNGLSYEQYF
CDR3 DNA: TGTGCCAGCAGCTTCAATGGTCTCTCCTACGAGCAGTACTTC

clone size: NA
V gene: TRBV4-1
J gene: TRBJ2-5
D gene: NA
CDR3 protein: CASSRVAAPIETQYF
CDR3 DNA: TGCGCCAGCAGCCGGGTGGCGGCCCCAATTGAGACCCAGTACTTC

clone size: few
V gene: TRBV10-3
J gene: TRBJ2-3
D gene: TRBD1
CDR3 protein: CAISGQGADTQYF
CDR3 DNA: TGTGCCATCAGTGGACAGGGGGCAGATACGCAGTATTTT

clone size: many
V gene: TRBV4-1
J gene: TRBJ2-3
D gene: NA
CDR3 protein: CASSQQQGPDTQYF
CDR3 DNA: TGCGCCAGCAGCCAACAACAGGGCCCAGATACGCAGTATTTT

clone size: few
V gene: TRBV7-2
J gene: TRBJ2-3
D gene: NA
CDR3 protein: CASSLSYRGFGTDTQYF
CDR3 DNA: TGTGCCAGCAGCTTAAGTTATCGCGGGTTCGGTACAGATACGCAGTATTTT

clone size: many
V gene: TRBV2
J gene: TRBJ2-5
D gene: TRBD1
CDR3 protein: CASEKGQGSETQYF
CDR3 DNA: TGTGCCAGCGAAAAGGGACAGGGGTCGGAGACCCAGTACTTC

clone size: NA
V gene: TRBV7-2
J gene: TRBJ2-3
D gene: TRBD2
CDR3 protein: CASSLEGIAGNTQYF
CDR3 DNA: TGTGCCAGCAGCTTAGAGGGAATAGCGGGGAATACGCAGTATTTT

clone size: few
V gene: TRBV30
J gene: TRBJ2-7
D gene: NA
CDR3 protein: CAWSKGRGGEQYF
CDR3 DNA: TGTGCCTGGAGTAAGGGGCGAGGGGGCGAGCAGTACTTC

clone size: many
V gene: TRBV11-2
J gene: TRBJ2-1
D gene: TRBD2
CDR3 protein: CASSLSRSGVTYNEQFF
CDR3 DNA: TGTGCCAGCAGCTTAAGTCGGAGCGGGGTCACCTACAATGAGCAGTTCTTC

clone size: NA
V gene: TRBV28
J gene: TRBJ1-1
D gene: TRBD1
CDR3 protein: CASSLPGTGNTEAFF
CDR3 DNA: TGTGCCAGCAGTTTGCCCGGGACAGGGAACACTGAAGCTTTCTTT

clone size: NA
V gene: TRBV2
J gene: TRBJ2-3
D gene: NA
CDR3 protein: CASSERWTSTDTQYF
CDR3 DNA: TGTGCCAGCAGTGAGAGATGGACTAGCACAGATACGCAGTATTTT

clone size: few
V gene: TRBV28
J gene: TRBJ2-6
D gene: NA
CDR3 protein: CASSDRFSGANVLTF
CDR3 DNA: TGTGCCAGCAGTGACCGCTTCTCTGGGGCCAACGTCCTGACTTTC

clone size: few
V gene: TRBV7-2
J gene: TRBJ2-5
D gene: NA
CDR3 protein: CASSRTRETQYF
CDR3 DNA: TGTGCCAGCAGCCGGACCCGAGAGACCCAGTACTTC

clone size: NA
V gene: TRBV13
J gene: TRBJ2-5
D gene: NA
CDR3 protein: CASSLFRQGETQYF
CDR3 DNA: TGTGCCAGCAGCTTATTTCGCCAAGGGGAGACCCAGTACTTC

clone size: many
V gene: TRBV5-1
J gene: TRBJ2-1
D gene: TRBD2
CDR3 protein: CASRSSGRTNEQFF
CDR3 DNA: TGCGCCAGCAGATCTAGCGGGAGGACGAATGAGCAGTTCTTC

clone size: few
V gene: TRBV21-1
J gene: TRBJ2-3
D gene: NA
CDR3 protein: CARVGGGGSTDTQYF
CDR3 DNA: TGTGCCCGGGTAGGAGGGGGCGGCAGCACAGATACGCAGTATTTT

clone size: NA
V gene: TRBV30
J gene: TRBJ1-1
D gene: NA
CDR3 protein: CAFSDRMNTEAFF
CDR3 DNA: TGTGCCTTCTCGGACAGAATGAACACTGAAGCTTTCTTT

clone size: NA
V gene: TRBV29-1
J gene: TRBJ2-5
D gene: NA
CDR3 protein: CSVGFTPGEQETQYF
CDR3 DNA: TGCAGCGTTGGGTTTACCCCAGGGGAGCAAGAGACCCAGTACTTC

clone size: few
V gene: TRBV5-4
J gene: TRBJ2-1
D gene: TRBD2
CDR3 protein: CASSLGLAGGRDEQFF
CDR3 DNA: TGTGCCAGCAGCTTGGGACTAGCGGGAGGCCGTGATGAGCAGTTCTTC

clone size: few
V gene: TRBV7-2
J gene: TRBJ2-3
D gene: NA
CDR3 protein: CASSSGGIRTDTQYF
CDR3 DNA: TGTGCCAGCAGCTCTGGGGGGATAAGGACAGATACGCAGTATTTT

clone size: few
V gene: TRBV12-5
J gene: TRBJ2-7
D gene: NA
CDR3 protein: CASGLGWSYEQYF
CDR3 DNA: TGTGCTAGTGGTTTGGGCTGGTCCTACGAGCAGTACTTC

clone size: NA
V gene: TRBV19
J gene: TRBJ1-5
D gene: NA
CDR3 protein: CASSDIWDNQPQHF
CDR3 DNA: TGTGCCAGTAGTGATATATGGGATAATCAGCCCCAGCATTTT

clone size: NA
V gene: TRBV5-1
J gene: TRBJ2-3
D gene: NA
CDR3 protein: CASSSTGSVTDTQYF
CDR3 DNA: TGCGCCAGCAGCTCCACAGGGAGTGTGACAGATACGCAGTATTTT

clone size: few
V gene: TRBV29-1
J gene: TRBJ2-5
D gene: NA
CDR3 protein: CSGWGQETQYF
CDR3 DNA: TGCAGCGGGTGGGGCCAAGAGACCCAGTACTTC

clone size: NA
V gene: TRBV28
J gene: TRBJ2-5
D gene: TRBD2
CDR3 protein: CASSPPLGTSGGAGETQYF
CDR3 DNA: TGTGCCAGCAGCCCACCCCTGGGGACTAGCGGGGGGGCAGGAGAGACCCAGTACTTC

clone size: few
V gene: TRBV7-2
J gene: TRBJ2-2
D gene: NA
CDR3 protein: CASSSSGEGAGELFF
CDR3 DNA: TGTGCCAGCAGCTCCTCAGGGGAAGGGGCCGGGGAGCTGTTTTTT

clone size: few
V gene: TRBV6-5
J gene: TRBJ2-5
D gene: NA
CDR3 protein: CASSYSEGGETQYF
CDR3 DNA: TGTGCCAGCAGTTACTCAGAGGGCGGGGAGACCCAGTACTTC

clone size: NA
V gene: TRBV6-5
J gene: TRBJ2-7
D gene: TRBD2
CDR3 protein: CASRRGTTDYEQYF
CDR3 DNA: TGTGCCAGCAGGCGGGGGACTACGGACTACGAGCAGTACTTC

clone size: NA
V gene: TRBV5-4
J gene: TRBJ2-3
D gene: TRBD2
CDR3 protein: CASSGRTSGTDTQYF
CDR3 DNA: TGTGCCAGCAGCGGAAGGACTAGCGGCACAGATACGCAGTATTTT

clone size: few
V gene: TRBV27
J gene: TRBJ2-4
D gene: NA
CDR3 protein: CASSSSPEDWRAKNIQYF
CDR3 DNA: TGTGCCAGCAGTTCCTCCCCCGAGGACTGGAGGGCCAAAAACATTCAGTACTTC